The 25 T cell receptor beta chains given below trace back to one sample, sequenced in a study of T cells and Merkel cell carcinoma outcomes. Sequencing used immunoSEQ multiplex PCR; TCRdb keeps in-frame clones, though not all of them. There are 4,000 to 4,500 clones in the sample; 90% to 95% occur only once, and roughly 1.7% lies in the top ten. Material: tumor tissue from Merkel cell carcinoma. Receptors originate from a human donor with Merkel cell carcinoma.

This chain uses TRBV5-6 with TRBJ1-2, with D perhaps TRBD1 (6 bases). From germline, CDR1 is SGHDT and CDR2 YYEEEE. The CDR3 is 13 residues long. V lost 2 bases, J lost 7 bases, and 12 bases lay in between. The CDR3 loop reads CASSLGQRRGYTF. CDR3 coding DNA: TGTGCCAGCAGCTTAGGACAGCGTCGTGGCTACACCTTC.

CDR3 amino acids: CATSRSLGTAKGEQYF. The CDR3 DNA reads TGTGCCACCAGCAGGAGCCTCGGGACAGCGAAGGGCGAGCAGTACTTC. The rearrangement links TRBV15 to TRBJ2-7, with 7 bases identical to TRBD1. Germline V lookup: CDR1 LNHNV, CDR2 YYDKDF (reference sequence). The V and J ends lost 3 bases and 6 bases, in that order; junction bases with no gene match: 14. CDR3 length equals 16 residues.

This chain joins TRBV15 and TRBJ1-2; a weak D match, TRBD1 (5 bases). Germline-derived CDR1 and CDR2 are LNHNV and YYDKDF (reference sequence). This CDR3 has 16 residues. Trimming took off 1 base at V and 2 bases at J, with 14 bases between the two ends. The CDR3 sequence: CATSRGYNQGNYGYTF. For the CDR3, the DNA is TGTGCCACCAGCAGAGGCTACAACCAGGGAAACTATGGCTACACCTTC.

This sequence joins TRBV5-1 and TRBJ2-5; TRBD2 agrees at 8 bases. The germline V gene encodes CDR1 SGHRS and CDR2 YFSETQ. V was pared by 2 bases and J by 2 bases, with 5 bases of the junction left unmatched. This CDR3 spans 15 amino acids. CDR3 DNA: TGCGCCAGCAGCTTTATAGCGGGGAATCAAGAGACCCAGTACTTC. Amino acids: CASSFIAGNQETQYF.

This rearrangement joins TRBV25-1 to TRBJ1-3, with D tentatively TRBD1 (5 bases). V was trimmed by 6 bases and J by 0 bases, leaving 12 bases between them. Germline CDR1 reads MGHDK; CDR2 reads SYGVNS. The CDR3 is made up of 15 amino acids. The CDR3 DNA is TGTGCCAGCAGCCCCGGGGGGGACTCTGGAAACACCATATATTTT. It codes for CASSPGGDSGNTIYF.

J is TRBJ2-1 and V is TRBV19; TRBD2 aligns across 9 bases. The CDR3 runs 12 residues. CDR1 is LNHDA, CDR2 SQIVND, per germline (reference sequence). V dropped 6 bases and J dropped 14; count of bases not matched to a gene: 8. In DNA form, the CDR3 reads TGTGCCAGTAGGAGCCTAGCGGGACGGGAGTTCTTC. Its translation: CASRSLAGREFF.

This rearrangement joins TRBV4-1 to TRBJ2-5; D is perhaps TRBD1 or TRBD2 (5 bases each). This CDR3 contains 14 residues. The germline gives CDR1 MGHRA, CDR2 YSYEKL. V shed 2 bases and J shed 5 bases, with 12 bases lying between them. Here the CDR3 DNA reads TGCGCCAGCAGCCAATACGGGACCAGGGAGACCCAGTACTTC. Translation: CASSQYGTRETQYF.

The CDR3: CASNFNGIIYF. The CDR3 coding sequence is TGTGCCAGCAATTTTAACGGAATCATATATTTT. The genes are TRBV6-5 and TRBJ1-3; D is unclear. V was shortened by 7 bases and J by 12 bases, with 13 bases between the two germline ends. Germline lookup yields CDR1 MNHEY and CDR2 SVGAGI. The CDR3 spans 11 residues.

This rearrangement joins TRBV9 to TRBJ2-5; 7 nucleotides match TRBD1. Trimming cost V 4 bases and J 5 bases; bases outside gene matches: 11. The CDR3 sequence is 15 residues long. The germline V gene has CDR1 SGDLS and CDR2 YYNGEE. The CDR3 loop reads CASSPMTGLGETQYF. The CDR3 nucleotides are TGTGCCAGCAGCCCCATGACAGGGTTAGGGGAGACCCAGTACTTC.

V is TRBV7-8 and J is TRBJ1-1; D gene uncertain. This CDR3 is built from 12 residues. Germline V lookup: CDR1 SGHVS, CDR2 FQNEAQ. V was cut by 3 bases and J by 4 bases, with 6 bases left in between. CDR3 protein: CASSLALTEAFF. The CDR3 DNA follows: TGTGCCAGCAGCTTGGCCCTCACTGAAGCTTTCTTT.

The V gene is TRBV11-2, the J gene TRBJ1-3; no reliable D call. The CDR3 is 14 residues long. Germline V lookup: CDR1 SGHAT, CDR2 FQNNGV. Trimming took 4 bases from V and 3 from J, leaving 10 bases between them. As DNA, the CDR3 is TGTGCCAGCAGCTCCGAGTTATATGGAAACACCATATATTTT. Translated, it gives CASSSELYGNTIYF.

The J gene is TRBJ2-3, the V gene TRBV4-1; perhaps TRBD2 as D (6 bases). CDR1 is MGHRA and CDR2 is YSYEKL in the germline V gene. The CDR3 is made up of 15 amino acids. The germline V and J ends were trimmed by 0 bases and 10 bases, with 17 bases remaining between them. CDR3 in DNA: TGCGCCAGCAGCCAAGAAGGGGACTCCAGTCGGGCGCAGTATTTT. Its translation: CASSQEGDSSRAQYF.

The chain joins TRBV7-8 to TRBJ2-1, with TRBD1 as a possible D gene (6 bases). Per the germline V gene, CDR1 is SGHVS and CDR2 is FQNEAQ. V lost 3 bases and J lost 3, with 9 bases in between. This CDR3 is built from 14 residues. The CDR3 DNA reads TGTGCCAGCAGCTTGGTCAGGGGCTACAATGAGCAGTTCTTC. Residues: CASSLVRGYNEQFF.

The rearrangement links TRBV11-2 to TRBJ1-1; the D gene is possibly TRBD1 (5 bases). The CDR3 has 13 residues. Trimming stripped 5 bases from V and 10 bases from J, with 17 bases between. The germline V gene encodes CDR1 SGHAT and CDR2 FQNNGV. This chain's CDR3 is CASSLLGDPRAFF. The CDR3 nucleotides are TGTGCCAGCAGCCTACTGGGGGATCCGAGAGCTTTCTTT.

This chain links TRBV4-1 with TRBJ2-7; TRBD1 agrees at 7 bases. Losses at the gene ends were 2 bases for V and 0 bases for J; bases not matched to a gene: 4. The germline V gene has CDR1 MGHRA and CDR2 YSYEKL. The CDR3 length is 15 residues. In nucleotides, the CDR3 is TGCGCCAGCAGCCAAAACCGGGACAGCTCCTACGAGCAGTACTTC. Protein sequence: CASSQNRDSSYEQYF.

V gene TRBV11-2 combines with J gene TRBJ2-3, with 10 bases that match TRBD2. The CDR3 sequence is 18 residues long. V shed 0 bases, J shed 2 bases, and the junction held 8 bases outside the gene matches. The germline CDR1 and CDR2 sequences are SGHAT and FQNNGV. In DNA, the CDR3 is TGTGCCAGCAGCTTAGAGAGCGGGGGGGGGCTTTCCACAGATACGCAGTATTTT. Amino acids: CASSLESGGGLSTDTQYF.

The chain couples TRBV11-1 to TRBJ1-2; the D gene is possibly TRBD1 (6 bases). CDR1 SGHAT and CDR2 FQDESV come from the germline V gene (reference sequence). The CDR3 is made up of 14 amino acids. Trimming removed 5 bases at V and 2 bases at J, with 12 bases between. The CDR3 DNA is TGTGCCAGCAGCCTGCACAGGGAGAACTATGGCTACACCTTC. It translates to CASSLHRENYGYTF.

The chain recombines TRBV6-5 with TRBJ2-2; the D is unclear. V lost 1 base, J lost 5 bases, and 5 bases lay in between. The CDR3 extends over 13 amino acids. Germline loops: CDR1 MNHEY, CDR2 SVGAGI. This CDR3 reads CASSYLRTGELFF. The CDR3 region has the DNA TGTGCCAGCAGTTACTTGCGGACCGGGGAGCTGTTTTTT.

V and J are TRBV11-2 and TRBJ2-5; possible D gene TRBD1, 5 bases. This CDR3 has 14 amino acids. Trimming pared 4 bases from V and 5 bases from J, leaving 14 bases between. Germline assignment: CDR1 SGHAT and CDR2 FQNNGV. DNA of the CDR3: TGTGCCAGCAGCTCCGACAGCACGGAGGAGACCCAGTACTTC. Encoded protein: CASSSDSTEETQYF.

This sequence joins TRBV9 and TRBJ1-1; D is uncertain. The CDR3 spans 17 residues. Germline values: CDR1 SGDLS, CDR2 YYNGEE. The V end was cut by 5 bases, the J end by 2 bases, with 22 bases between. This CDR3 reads CASSPYTSGISNTEAFF. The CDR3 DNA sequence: TGTGCCAGCAGTCCCTACACTTCAGGAATCAGCAACACTGAAGCTTTCTTT.

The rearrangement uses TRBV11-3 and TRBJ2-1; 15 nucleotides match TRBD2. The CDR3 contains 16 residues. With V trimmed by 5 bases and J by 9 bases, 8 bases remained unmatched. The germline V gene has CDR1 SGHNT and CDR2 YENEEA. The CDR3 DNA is TGTGCCAGCAGCACTAGGGGACTAGCGGGAGGTGGTGAGCAGTTCTTC. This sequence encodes CASSTRGLAGGGEQFF.

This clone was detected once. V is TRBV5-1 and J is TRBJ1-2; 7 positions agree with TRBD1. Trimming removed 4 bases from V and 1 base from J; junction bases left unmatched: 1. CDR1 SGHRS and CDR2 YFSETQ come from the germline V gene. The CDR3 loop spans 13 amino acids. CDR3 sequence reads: CASSPGGNYGYTF. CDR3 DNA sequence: TGCGCCAGCAGCCCAGGGGGTAACTATGGCTACACCTTC.

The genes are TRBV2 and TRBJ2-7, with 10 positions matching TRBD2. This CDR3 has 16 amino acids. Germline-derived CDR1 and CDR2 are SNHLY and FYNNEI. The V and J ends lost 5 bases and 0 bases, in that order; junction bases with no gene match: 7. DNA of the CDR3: TGTGCCAGCAGTTTACCTAGCGGGGGCCTCTCCTACGAGCAGTACTTC. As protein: CASSLPSGGLSYEQYF.

The CDR3 reads CASSSRTGRENTIYF. DNA for the CDR3: TGTGCCAGCAGCTCCAGGACAGGGCGGGAGAACACCATATATTTT. This chain links TRBV7-2 with TRBJ1-3; the match to TRBD1 covers 8 bases. The CDR3 has 15 amino acids. Germline values: CDR1 SGHTA, CDR2 FQGNSA. J lost 7 bases, V lost 4 bases, and 9 bases had no gene match.

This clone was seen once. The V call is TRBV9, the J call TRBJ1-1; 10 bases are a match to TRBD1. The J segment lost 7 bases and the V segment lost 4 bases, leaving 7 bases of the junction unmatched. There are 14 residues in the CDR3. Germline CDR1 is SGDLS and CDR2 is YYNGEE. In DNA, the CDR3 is TGTGCCAGCAGCCCGGACAGGGGGAACCGTGAAGCTTTCTTT. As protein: CASSPDRGNREAFF.